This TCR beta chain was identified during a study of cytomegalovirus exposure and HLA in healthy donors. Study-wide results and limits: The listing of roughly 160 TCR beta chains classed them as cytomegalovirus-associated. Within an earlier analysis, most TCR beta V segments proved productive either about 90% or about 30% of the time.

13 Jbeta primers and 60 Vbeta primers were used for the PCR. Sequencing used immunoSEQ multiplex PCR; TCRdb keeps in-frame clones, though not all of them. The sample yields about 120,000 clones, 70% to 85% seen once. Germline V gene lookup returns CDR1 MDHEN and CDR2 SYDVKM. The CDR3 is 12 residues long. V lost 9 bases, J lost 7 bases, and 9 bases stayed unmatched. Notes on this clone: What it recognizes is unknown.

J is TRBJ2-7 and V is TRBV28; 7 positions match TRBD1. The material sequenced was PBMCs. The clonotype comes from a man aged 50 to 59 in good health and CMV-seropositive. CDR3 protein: CASDRTGREQYF. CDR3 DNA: TGTGCCAGTGACCGGACAGGAAGGGAGCAGTACTTC.